These 13 T cell receptor beta chains were all obtained from the same sample, sequenced in a study of CD8 T cells in Susac syndrome. Reverse transcription of about 0.5 to 1 ug RNA used random hexamers. TCRdb independently ran MiXCR on the immunoSEQ multiplex PCR reads; one entry per CDR3 protein. The sample carries some 150,000 distinct CDR3 sequences, approximately 95% recorded once. The sequenced sample was CD4+ T cells from PBMCs. All receptors come from a human donor in good health.

This clonotype was detected only once. J is TRBJ1-2 and V is TRBV3-1, with 7 bases that match TRBD1. V was clipped by 6 bases and J by 4 bases; unmatched bases: 5. Germline assignment: CDR1 LGHDT and CDR2 YNNKEL (reference sequence). This CDR3 spans 13 amino acids. CDR3 loop: CASSHRGGYGYTF. The CDR3 DNA is TGTGCCAGCAGTCACAGGGGCGGCTATGGCTACACCTTC.

The chain recombines TRBV6-1 with TRBJ2-7; the D is unclear. The CDR3 sequence is 13 residues long. CDR1 and CDR2 from the germline V gene are MNHNS and SASEGT. Trimming stripped 1 base from V and 4 bases from J, with 8 bases between. Written as DNA, the CDR3 is TGTGCCAGCAGTGAAGGTGGGGAATACGAGCAGTACTTC. Its translation is CASSEGGEYEQYF.

This chain connects TRBV3-1 to TRBJ2-7; possibly TRBD1 for D (6 bases). The V gene's germline CDR1 is LGHDT and CDR2 YNNKEL (reference sequence). V dropped 5 bases and J dropped 0 bases, with 14 bases sitting between them. The CDR3 is made up of 15 amino acids. CDR3 residues: CASSKSYRASYEQYF. CDR3 bases: TGTGCCAGCAGCAAGTCTTACAGGGCCTCCTACGAGCAGTACTTC.

The genes are TRBV28 and TRBJ2-5; D tentatively fits TRBD1 or TRBD2 (5 bases each). Germline V lookup: CDR1 MDHEN, CDR2 SYDVKM. With 4 bases removed from V and 5 bases from J, the gap between germline ends came to 11 bases. The CDR3 has 13 amino acids. The chain's CDR3 is CASSWGTRETQYF. CDR3 DNA: TGTGCCAGCAGTTGGGGGACCCGCGAGACCCAGTACTTC.

The chain links TRBV3-1 to TRBJ2-7, with D unclear. The CDR3 loop spans 16 amino acids. CDR1 is LGHDT, CDR2 YNNKEL, per germline (reference sequence). The V gene lost 2 bases and the J gene lost 2 bases, with 16 bases spanning the gap. CDR3 sequence: CASSQTWWQKPYEQYF. The CDR3 bases are TGTGCCAGCAGCCAAACTTGGTGGCAGAAACCCTACGAGCAGTACTTC.

The rearrangement joins TRBV5-1 to TRBJ2-1; TRBD2 agrees at 7 bases. V lost 4 bases and J lost 7; bases outside the gene matches: 8. This CDR3 region has 14 residues. Germline V gene data show CDR1 as SGHRS and CDR2 as YFSETQ. The CDR3 is CASSGGDLWNEQFF. Here the CDR3 DNA reads TGCGCCAGCAGCGGGGGGGACCTCTGGAATGAGCAGTTCTTC.

Here the CDR3 reads CASSSLDTDTQYF. The DNA for the CDR3 is TGTGCCAGCAGCTCGTTAGATACAGATACGCAGTATTTT. The chain employs TRBV4-2 and TRBJ2-3; no clear D gene. With 5 bases removed from V and 3 bases from J, the gap between germline ends came to 9 bases. CDR1 and CDR2 from the germline V gene are LGHNA and YNFKEQ. There are 13 residues in the CDR3.

The gene calls are TRBV3-1 and TRBJ1-2; possibly TRBD1 for D (5 bases). Germline CDR1 LGHDT, CDR2 YNNKEL (reference sequence). V was pared by 3 bases and J by 0 bases, with 17 bases between. The CDR3 runs 17 residues. The CDR3 region has the DNA TGTGCCAGCAGCCATGCAGGGATTTCCCAAGCTAACTATGGCTACACCTTC. The encoded protein is CASSHAGISQANYGYTF.

V and J are TRBV5-1 and TRBJ2-7, with D perhaps given as TRBD1 or TRBD2 (5 bases each). The CDR3 sequence is 15 residues long. The germline V and J ends were trimmed by 6 bases and 4 bases, with 20 bases remaining between them. Germline loops: CDR1 SGHRS, CDR2 YFSETQ. CDR3 sequence (DNA): TGCGCCAGCAAGCTTAACGGGGCAACATCGTACGAGCAGTACTTC. It yields the protein CASKLNGATSYEQYF.

This chain uses TRBV20-1 with TRBJ2-1; 9 bases are shared with TRBD1. The germline V gene encodes CDR1 DFQATT and CDR2 SNEGSKA (reference sequence). There are 17 residues in the CDR3. Trimming removed 1 base from V and 1 base from J; junction bases left unmatched: 8. In nucleotides, the CDR3 is TGCAGTGCTAGAGCCGCCCCGGGACAGGGATCCTACAATGAGCAGTTCTTC. Its translation is CSARAAPGQGSYNEQFF.

This rearrangement joins TRBV10-3 to TRBJ1-2, with D unresolved. Per the germline V gene, CDR1 is ENHRY and CDR2 is SYGVKD. Trimming shortened V by 0 bases and J by 8 bases, and 7 bases separated the two germline ends. CDR3 length: 12 amino acids. In DNA form, the CDR3 reads TGTGCCATCAGTGAGTCAGTGGAGGGCTACACCTTC. Encoded protein: CAISESVEGYTF.

This clonotype has just one count. This chain links TRBV7-3 with TRBJ2-3; possibly TRBD1 for D (6 bases). Trimming shortened V by 5 bases and J by 3 bases, and 18 bases separated the two germline ends. Germline-derived CDR1 and CDR2 are SGHTA and FQGTGA. This CDR3 region has 16 residues. The CDR3 sequence is CASSPNARDTTDTQYF. The CDR3 DNA reads TGTGCCAGCAGCCCAAACGCCCGGGACACAACAGATACGCAGTATTTT.

This clonotype was recorded once. This chain joins TRBV5-1 and TRBJ2-1; D is perhaps TRBD1 (6 bases). Germline V gene lookup returns CDR1 SGHRS and CDR2 YFSETQ. The CDR3 is 14 amino acids. Trimming stripped 2 bases from V and 4 bases from J, with 10 bases between. The CDR3 nucleotides are TGCGCCAGCAGCTTAGGGGACACTTACAATGAGCAGTTCTTC. Its protein is CASSLGDTYNEQFF.